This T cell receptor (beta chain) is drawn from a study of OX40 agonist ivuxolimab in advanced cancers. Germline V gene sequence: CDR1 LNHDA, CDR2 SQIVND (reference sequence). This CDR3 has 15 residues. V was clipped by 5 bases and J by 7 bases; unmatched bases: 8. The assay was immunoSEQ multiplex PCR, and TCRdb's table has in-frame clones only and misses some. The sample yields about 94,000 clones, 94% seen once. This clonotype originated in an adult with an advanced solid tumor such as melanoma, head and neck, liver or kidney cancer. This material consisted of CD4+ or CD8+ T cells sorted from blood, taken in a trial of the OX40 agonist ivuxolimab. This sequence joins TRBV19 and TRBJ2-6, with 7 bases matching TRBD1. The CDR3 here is CASSEQGNVANVLTF. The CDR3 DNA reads TGTGCCAGTAGTGAACAGGGGAACGTAGCCAACGTCCTGACTTTC.